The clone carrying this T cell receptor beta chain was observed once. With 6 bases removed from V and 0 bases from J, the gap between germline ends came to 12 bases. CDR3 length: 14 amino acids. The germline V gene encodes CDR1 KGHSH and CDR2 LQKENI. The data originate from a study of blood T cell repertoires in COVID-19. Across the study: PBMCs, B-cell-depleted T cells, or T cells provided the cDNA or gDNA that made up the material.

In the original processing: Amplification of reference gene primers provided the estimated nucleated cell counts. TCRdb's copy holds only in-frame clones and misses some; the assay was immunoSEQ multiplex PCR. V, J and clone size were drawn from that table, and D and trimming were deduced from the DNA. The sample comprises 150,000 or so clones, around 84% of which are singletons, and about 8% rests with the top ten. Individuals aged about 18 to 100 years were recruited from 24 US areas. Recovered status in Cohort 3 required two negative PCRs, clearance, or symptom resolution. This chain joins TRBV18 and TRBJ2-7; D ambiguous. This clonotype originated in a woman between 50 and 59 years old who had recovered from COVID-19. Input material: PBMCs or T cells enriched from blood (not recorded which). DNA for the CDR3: TGTGCCAGCTCCCCAACCCCGAGCTCCTACGAGCAGTACTTC. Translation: CASSPTPSSYEQYF.